This TCR beta chain was captured in a study of PD-1 blockade in mismatch repair-deficient tumors. Whole-study context: Patients had eleven to twelve mismatch repair-deficient cancer types and were previously treated and progressing. General study results and limits: Tumor-resident clones, often undetectable pretreatment in blood, expanded then contracted after pembrolizumab.

This CDR3 spans 19 amino acids. V shed 2 bases and J 5 bases; nucleotides not matched to a gene: 14. From germline, CDR1 is SNHLY and CDR2 FYNNEI. Some clones are missing from TCRdb's copy, which holds only in-frame ones; the method was immunoSEQ multiplex PCR. The sample comprises about 68,000 clones, 78% of which are singletons, and roughly 6% rests with the top ten. Concerning this clone itself: Antigen specificity is unknown.

The TCR sequence derives from an adult with mismatch repair-deficient cancer. J is TRBJ2-1 and V is TRBV2; 11 nucleotides agree with TRBD2. The sequenced sample was peripheral blood, obtained 2 weeks after starting pembrolizumab. This CDR3 is CASSERDSGRAIRNNEQFF. In DNA form, the CDR3 reads TGTGCCAGCAGTGAAAGGGATAGCGGGAGGGCTATTAGGAACAATGAGCAGTTCTTC.